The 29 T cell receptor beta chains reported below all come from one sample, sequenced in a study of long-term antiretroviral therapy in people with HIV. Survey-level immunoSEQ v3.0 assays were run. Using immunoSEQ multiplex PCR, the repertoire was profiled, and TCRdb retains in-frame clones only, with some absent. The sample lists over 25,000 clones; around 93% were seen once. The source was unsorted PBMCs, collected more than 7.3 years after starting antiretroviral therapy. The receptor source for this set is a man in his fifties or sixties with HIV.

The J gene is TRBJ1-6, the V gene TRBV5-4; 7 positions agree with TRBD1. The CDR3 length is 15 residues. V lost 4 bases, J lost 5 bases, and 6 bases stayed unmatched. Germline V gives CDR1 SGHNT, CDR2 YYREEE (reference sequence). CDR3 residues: CASSPTGTDNSPLHF. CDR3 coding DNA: TGTGCCAGCAGCCCCACCGGGACAGATAATTCACCCCTCCACTTT.

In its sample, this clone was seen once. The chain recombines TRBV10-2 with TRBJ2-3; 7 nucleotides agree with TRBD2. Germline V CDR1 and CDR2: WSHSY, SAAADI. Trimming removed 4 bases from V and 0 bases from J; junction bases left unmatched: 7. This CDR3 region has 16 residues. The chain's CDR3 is CASSAASGTSTDTQYF. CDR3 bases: TGCGCCAGCAGTGCGGCTAGCGGAACTAGCACAGATACGCAGTATTTT.

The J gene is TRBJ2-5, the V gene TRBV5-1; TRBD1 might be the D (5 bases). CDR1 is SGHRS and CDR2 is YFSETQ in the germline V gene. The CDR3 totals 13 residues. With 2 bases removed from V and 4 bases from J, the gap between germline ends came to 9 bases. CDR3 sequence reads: CASSFVGLETQYF. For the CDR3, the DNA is TGCGCCAGCAGCTTCGTGGGGCTAGAGACCCAGTACTTC.

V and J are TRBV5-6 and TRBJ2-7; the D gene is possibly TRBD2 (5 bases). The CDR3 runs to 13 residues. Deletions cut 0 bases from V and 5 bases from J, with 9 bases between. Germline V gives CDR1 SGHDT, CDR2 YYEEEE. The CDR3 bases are TGTGCCAGCAGCTTGGGGGAGTGGGACGAGCAGTACTTC. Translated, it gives CASSLGEWDEQYF.

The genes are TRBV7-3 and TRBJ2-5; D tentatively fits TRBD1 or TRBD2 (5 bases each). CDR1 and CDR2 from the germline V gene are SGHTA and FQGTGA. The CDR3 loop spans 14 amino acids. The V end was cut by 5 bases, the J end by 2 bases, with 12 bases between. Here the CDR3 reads CASSRRDGQETQYF. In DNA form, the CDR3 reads TGTGCCAGCAGCCGCCGGGACGGACAAGAGACCCAGTACTTC.

Here the CDR3 reads CASSQDVGSGANVLTF. The CDR3 nucleotides are TGCGCCAGCAGCCAAGATGTGGGGTCTGGGGCCAACGTCCTGACTTTC. V and J are TRBV4-3 and TRBJ2-6; no definite D call. This CDR3 is 16 amino acids long. The germline V gene encodes CDR1 LGHNA and CDR2 YSLEER. V lost 0 bases and J lost 1, with 7 bases in between.

The CDR3 DNA reads TGTGCCAGTAAATTGGGGGGCACAGATACGCAGTATTTT. Its translation: CASKLGGTDTQYF. This chain joins TRBV19 and TRBJ2-3, with D perhaps matching TRBD1 or TRBD2 (5 bases each). The CDR3 extends over 13 amino acids. Germline V gene sequence: CDR1 LNHDA, CDR2 SQIVND (reference sequence). Trimming left V 7 bases short and J 1 base short, with 9 bases between.

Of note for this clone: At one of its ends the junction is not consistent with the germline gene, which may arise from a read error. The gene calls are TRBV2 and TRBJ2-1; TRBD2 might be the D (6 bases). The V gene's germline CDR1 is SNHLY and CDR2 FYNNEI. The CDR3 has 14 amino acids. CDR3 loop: CASSEGRSRDEQFF. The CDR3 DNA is TGTGCCAGCAGCGAAGGGAGGTCTCGGGATGAGCAGTTCTTC.

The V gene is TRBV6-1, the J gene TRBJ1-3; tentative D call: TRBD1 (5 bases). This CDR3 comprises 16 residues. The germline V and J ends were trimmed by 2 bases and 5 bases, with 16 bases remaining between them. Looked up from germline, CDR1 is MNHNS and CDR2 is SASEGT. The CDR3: CASSERVDSGRNTIYF. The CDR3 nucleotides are TGTGCCAGCAGTGAACGGGTTGACAGTGGGAGAAACACCATATATTTT.

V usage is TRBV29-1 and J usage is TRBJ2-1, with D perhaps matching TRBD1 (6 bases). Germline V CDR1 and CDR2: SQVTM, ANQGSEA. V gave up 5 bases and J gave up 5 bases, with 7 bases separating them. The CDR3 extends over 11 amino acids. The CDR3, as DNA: TGCAGCGTTCAGGGGAACAATGAGCAGTTCTTC. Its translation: CSVQGNNEQFF.

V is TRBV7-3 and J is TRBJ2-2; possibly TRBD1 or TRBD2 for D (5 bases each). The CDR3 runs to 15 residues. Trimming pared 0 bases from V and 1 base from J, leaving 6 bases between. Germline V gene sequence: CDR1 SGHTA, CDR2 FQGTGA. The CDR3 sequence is CASSLTRGNTGELFF. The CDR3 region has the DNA TGTGCCAGCAGCTTAACGAGGGGGAACACCGGGGAGCTGTTTTTT.

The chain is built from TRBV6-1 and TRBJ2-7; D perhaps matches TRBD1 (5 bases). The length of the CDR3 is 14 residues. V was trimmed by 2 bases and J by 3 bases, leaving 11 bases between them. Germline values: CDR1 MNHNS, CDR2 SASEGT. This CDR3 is CASSEWTHIYEQYF. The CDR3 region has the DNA TGTGCCAGCAGTGAATGGACACATATCTACGAGCAGTACTTC.

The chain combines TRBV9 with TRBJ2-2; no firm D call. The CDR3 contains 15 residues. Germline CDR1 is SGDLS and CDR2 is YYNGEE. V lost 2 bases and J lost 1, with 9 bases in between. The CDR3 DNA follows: TGTGCCAGCAGCGTGGCGTCTTGGAACACCGGGGAGCTGTTTTTT. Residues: CASSVASWNTGELFF.

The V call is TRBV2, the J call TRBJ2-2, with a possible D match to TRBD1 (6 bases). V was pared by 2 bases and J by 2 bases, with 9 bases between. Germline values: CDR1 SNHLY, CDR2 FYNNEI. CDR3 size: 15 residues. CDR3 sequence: CASSESGVNTGELFF. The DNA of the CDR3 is TGTGCCAGCAGTGAATCAGGGGTCAACACCGGGGAGCTGTTTTTT. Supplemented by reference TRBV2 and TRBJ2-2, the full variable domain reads EPEVTQTPSHQVTQMGQEVILRCVPISNHLYFYWYRQILGQKVEFLVSFYNNEISEKSEIFDDQFSVERPDGSNFTLKIRSTKLEDSAMYFCASSESGVNTGELFFGEGSRLTVL.

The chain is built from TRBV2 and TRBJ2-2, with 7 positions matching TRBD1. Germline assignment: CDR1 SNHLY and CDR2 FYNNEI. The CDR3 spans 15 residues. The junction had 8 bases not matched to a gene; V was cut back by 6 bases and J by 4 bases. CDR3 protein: CASRGDRATTGELFF. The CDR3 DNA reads TGTGCCAGCAGGGGAGACAGGGCGACCACCGGGGAGCTGTTTTTT.

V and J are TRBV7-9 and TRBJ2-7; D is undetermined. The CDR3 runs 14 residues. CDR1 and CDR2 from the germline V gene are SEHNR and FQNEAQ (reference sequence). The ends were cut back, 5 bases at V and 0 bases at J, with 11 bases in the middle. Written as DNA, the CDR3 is TGTGCCAGCAGCCTAGACACGGACTCCTACGAGCAGTACTTC. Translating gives CASSLDTDSYEQYF.

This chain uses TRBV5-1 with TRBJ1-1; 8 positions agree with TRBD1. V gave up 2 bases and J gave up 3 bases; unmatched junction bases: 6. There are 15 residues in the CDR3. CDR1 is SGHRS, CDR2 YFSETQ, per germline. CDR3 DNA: TGCGCCAGCAGCTTACTGGACAGGGTGGACACTGAAGCTTTCTTT. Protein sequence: CASSLLDRVDTEAFF.

CDR3 DNA sequence: TGTGCCAGCAGCAAACAGGGAATCGGTGGGGGGGGGTATGAGCAGTTCTTC. This sequence encodes CASSKQGIGGGGYEQFF. V usage is TRBV7-8 and J usage is TRBJ2-1; a weak D match, TRBD2 (7 bases). Germline V gene sequence: CDR1 SGHVS, CDR2 FQNEAQ. CDR3 size: 17 residues. V was clipped by 5 bases and J by 8 bases, with 25 bases between them.

CDR3 DNA sequence: TGTGCCAGCAGCTATCTCGGGACAGGCGGGCCCTACGAGCAGTACTTC. Its translation: CASSYLGTGGPYEQYF. The chain couples TRBV27 to TRBJ2-7, with TRBD1 matching over 8 bases. The germline CDR1 and CDR2 sequences are MNHEY and SMNVEV (reference sequence). This CDR3 region has 16 residues. The V gene end was trimmed by 6 bases and the J gene end by 2 bases; junction bases not matched to a gene: 12.

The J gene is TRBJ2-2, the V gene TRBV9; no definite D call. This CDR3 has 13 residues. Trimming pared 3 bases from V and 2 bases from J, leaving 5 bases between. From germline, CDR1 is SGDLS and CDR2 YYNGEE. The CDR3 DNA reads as TGTGCCAGCAGCGATCCAAACACCGGGGAGCTGTTTTTT. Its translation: CASSDPNTGELFF.

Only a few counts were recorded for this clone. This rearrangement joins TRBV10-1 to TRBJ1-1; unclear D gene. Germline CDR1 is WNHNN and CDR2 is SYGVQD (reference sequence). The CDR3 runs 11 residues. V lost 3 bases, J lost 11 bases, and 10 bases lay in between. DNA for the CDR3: TGCGCCAGCAGTGAAGGAGGGAGGGCTTTCTTT. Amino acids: CASSEGGRAFF.

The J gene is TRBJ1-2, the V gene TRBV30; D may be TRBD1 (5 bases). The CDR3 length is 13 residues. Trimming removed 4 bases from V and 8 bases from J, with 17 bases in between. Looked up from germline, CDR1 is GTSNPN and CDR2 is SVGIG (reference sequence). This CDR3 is CAWTGGTGVGYTF. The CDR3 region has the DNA TGTGCCTGGACCGGCGGGACGGGGGTGGGCTACACCTTC.

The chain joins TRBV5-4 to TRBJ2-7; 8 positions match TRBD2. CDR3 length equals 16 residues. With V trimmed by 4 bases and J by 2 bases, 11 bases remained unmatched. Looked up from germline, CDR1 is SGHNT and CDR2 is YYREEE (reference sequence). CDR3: CASSPQPPGLAYEQYF. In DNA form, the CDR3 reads TGTGCCAGCAGCCCCCAGCCGCCGGGACTAGCCTACGAGCAGTACTTC.

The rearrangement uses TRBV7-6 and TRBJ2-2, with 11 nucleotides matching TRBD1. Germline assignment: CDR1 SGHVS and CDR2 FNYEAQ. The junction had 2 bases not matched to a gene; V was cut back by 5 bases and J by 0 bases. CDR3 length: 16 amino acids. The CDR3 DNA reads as TGTGCCAGCAGCAGGACAGGGGGCGCGAACACCGGGGAGCTGTTTTTT. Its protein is CASSRTGGANTGELFF.

The CDR3 DNA is TGTGCCAGCAGCGCCTCGACTGGGACAGGAGACACTGAAGCTTTCTTT. Protein sequence: CASSASTGTGDTEAFF. The rearrangement links TRBV7-2 to TRBJ1-1, with 8 bases that match TRBD1. CDR1 SGHTA and CDR2 FQGNSA come from the germline V gene. The CDR3 contains 16 residues. The ends lost 5 bases at V and 3 bases at J; junction bases unmatched: 11.

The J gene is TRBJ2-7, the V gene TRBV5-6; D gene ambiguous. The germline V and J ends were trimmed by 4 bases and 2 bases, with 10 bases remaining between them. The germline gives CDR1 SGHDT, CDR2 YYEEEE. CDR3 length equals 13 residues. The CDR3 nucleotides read TGTGCCAGCAGCCTTCTCCGGACCTACGAGCAGTACTTC. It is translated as CASSLLRTYEQYF. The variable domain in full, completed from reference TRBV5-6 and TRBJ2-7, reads DAGVTQSPTHLIKTRGQQVTLRCSPKSGHDTVSWYQQALGQGPQFIFQYYEEEERQRGNFPDRFSGHQFPNYSSELNVNALLLGDSALYLCASSLLRTYEQYFGPGTRLTVT.

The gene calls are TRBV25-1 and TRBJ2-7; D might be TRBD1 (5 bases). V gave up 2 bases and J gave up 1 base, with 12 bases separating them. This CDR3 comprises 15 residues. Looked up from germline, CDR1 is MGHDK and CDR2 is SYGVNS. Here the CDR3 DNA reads TGTGCCAGCAGTGAACCAGGGCAACTATCCTACGAGCAGTACTTC. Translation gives CASSEPGQLSYEQYF.

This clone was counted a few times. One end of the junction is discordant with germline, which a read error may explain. CDR3 nucleotides: TGTGCCATCAGTGAGGCTCCGAATAACTATGGCTACACCTTC. It specifies CAISEAPNNYGYTF. The chain joins TRBV6-5 to TRBJ1-2; D is ambiguous. This CDR3 spans 14 amino acids. Germline assignment: CDR1 MNHEY and CDR2 SVGAGI.

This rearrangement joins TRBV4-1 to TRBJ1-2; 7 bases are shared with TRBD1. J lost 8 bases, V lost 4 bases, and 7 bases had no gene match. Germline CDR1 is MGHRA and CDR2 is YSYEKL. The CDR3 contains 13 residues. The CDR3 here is CASSPTGYRGYTF. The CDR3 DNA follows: TGCGCCAGCAGCCCGACAGGGTATCGCGGCTACACCTTC.